This T cell receptor (beta chain) was identified during a study of OX40 agonist ivuxolimab in advanced cancers. Patients were ruled out by autoimmune disease history or systemic immunosuppression. A word on this clone: Its antigen is as yet unknown.

After removal of 6 bases from V and 7 bases from J, the junction contained 14 bases not matched to a gene. The length of the CDR3 is 15 residues. Germline CDR1 is MNHEY and CDR2 is SMNVEV (reference sequence). Overall study results and limits: CD8+ T cells were the subset that, on average, had more expanded clones than CD4+.

Sequencing was performed with immunoSEQ multiplex PCR; in TCRdb, only in-frame clones are kept and a portion is missing. Of 80,000 to 90,000 clones detected, around four fifths appear once; the ten largest clones hold approximately 1.7%. This chain links TRBV27 with TRBJ1-2; 7 nucleotides align to TRBD1. This specimen consisted of CD4+ or CD8+ T cells sorted from blood, obtained in a trial of the OX40 agonist ivuxolimab. The sequence was collected from an adult with an advanced solid tumor such as melanoma, head and neck, liver or kidney cancer. The CDR3 region has the DNA TGTGCCAGCAGCCAGGCTTCGTGGAGGGGGCTTGGCTACACCTTC. This encodes CASSQASWRGLGYTF.